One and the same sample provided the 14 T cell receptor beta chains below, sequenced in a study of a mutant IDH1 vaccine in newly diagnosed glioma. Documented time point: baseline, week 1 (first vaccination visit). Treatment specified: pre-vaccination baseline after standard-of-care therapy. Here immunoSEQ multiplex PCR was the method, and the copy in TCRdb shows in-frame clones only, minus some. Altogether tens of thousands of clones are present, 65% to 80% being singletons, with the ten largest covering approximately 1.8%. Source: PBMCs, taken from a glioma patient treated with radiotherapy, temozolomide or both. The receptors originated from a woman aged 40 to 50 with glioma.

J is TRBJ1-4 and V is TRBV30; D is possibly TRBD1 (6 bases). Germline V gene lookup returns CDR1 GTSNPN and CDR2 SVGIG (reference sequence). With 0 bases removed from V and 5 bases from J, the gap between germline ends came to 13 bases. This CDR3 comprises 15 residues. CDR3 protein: CAWSVADRRNEKLFF. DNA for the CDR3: TGTGCCTGGAGTGTCGCGGACAGACGAAATGAAAAACTGTTTTTT.

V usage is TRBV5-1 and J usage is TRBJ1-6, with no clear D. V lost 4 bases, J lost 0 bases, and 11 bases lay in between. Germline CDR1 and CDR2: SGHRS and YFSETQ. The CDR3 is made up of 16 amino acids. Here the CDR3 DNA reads TGCGCCAGCAGCCCCCTGGGGAGCTCCTATAATTCACCCCTCCACTTT. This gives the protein CASSPLGSSYNSPLHF.

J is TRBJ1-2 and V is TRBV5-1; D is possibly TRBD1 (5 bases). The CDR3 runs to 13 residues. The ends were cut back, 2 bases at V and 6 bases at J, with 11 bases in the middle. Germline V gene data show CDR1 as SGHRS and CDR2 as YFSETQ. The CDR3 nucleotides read TGCGCCAGCAGCTTCGGGCAGGGTGATGGCTACACCTTC. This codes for CASSFGQGDGYTF.

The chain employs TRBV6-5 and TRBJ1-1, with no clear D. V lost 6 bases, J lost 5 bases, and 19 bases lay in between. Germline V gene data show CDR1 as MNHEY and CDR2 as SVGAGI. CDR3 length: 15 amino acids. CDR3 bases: TGTGCCAGCAGAGGGTCTGACGGTGGGAAAACTGAAGCTTTCTTT. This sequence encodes CASRGSDGGKTEAFF.

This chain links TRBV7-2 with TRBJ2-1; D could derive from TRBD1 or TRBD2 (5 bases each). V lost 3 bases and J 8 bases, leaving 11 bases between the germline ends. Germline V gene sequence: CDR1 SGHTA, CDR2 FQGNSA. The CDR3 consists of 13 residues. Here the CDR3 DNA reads TGTGCCAGCAGCTTTTGGGGCGGGCATGAGCAGTTCTTC. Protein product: CASSFWGGHEQFF.

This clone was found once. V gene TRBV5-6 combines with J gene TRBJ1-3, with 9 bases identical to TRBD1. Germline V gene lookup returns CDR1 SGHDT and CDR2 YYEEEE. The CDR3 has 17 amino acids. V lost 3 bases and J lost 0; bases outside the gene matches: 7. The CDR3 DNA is TGTGCCAGCAGCTCCTTACAGGGGGCGCACTCTGGAAACACCATATATTTT. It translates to CASSSLQGAHSGNTIYF.

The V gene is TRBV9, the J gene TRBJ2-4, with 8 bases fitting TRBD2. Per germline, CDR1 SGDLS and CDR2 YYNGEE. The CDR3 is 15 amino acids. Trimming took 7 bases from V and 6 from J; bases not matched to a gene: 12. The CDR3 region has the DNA TGTGCCAGCTCCAAGGATACCGGGACTAGAAACATTCAGTACTTC. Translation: CASSKDTGTRNIQYF.

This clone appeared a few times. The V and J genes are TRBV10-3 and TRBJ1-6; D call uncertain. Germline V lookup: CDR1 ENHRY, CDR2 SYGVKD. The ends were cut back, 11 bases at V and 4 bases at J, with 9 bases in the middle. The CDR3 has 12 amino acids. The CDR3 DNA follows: TGTGCCGCCCGAGGGTATAATTCACCCCTCCACTTT. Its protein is CAARGYNSPLHF.

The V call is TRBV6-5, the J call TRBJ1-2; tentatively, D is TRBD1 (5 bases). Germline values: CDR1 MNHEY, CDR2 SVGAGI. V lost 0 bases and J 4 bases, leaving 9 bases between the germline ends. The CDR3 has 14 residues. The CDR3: CASSYSEGSYGYTF. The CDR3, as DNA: TGTGCCAGCAGTTACTCAGAGGGGAGCTATGGCTACACCTTC.

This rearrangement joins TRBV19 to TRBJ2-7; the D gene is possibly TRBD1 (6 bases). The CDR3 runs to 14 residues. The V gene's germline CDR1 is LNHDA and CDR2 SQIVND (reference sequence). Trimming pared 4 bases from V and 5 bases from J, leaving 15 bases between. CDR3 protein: CASSKDSVVNEQYF. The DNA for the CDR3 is TGTGCCAGTAGTAAGGACAGCGTCGTGAACGAGCAGTACTTC.

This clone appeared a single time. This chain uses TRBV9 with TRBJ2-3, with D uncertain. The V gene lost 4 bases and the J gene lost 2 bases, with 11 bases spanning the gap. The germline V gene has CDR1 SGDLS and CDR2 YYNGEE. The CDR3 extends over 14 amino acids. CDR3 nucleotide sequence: TGTGCCAGCAGCATCACACCGACCACAGATACGCAGTATTTT. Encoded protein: CASSITPTTDTQYF.

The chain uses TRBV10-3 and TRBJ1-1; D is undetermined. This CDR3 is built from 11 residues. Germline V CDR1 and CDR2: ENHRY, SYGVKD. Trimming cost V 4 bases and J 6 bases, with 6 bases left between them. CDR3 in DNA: TGTGCCATCAGTGGGGATTCTGAAGCTTTCTTT. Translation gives CAISGDSEAFF.

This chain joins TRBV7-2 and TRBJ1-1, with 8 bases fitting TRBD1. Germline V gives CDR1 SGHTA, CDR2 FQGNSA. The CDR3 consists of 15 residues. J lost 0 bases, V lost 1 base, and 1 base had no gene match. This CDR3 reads CASSLVGQVNTEAFF. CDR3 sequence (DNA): TGTGCCAGCAGCTTAGTGGGACAGGTGAACACTGAAGCTTTCTTT.

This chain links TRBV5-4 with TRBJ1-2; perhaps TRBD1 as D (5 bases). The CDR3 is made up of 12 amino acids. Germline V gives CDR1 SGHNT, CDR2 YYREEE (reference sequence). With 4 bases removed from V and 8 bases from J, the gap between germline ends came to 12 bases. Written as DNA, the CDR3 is TGTGCCAGCAGCCCGGGGGGACGCGGCTACACCTTC. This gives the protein CASSPGGRGYTF.